Below are 22 T cell receptor beta chains sequenced from a single sample in a study of vaccination and CD4 T cells after COVID-19. Their antigen targets remain unknown. Oncomine TCR Beta short-read sequencing was applied to DNA from cultured CD4+ T cells. Using its own MiXCR run on the PCR reads, TCRdb lists one record per CDR3 protein. This sample has 15,000 to 20,000 distinct CDR3 sequences, with about 61% found just once. Treatment defined: 10-day PBMC culture with coronavirus spike peptide pools or control peptides (ViraFEST assay). Specimen: CD4+ T cells from blood, cultured in vitro. Receptors originate from a human donor who had recovered from COVID-19.

The CDR3 DNA follows: TGCAGTGCTCCGCAAGGGGGCTTCCATCAGCCCCAGCATTTT. Protein product: CSAPQGGFHQPQHF. The chain combines TRBV20-1 with TRBJ1-5; 7 bases match TRBD1. Germline-derived CDR1 and CDR2 are DFQATT and SNEGSKA (reference sequence). CDR3 size: 14 residues. V lost 5 bases, J lost 5 bases, and 9 bases stayed unmatched.

In this sample, this clonotype turned up a few times. The gene calls are TRBV5-4 and TRBJ1-2; 7 positions match TRBD1. The CDR3 covers 15 residues. V dropped 0 bases and J dropped 2; count of bases not matched to a gene: 4. Germline V lookup: CDR1 SGHNT, CDR2 YYREEE (reference sequence). The CDR3 here is CASSLGQGFNYGYTF. CDR3 DNA sequence: TGTGCCAGCAGCTTGGGACAGGGTTTCAACTATGGCTACACCTTC.

CDR3: CASRSDSNQPQHF. For the CDR3, the DNA is TGTGCCAGTAGATCGGACAGCAATCAGCCCCAGCATTTT. This chain links TRBV19 with TRBJ1-5; D call uncertain. The CDR3 is 13 amino acids. Germline V gene data show CDR1 as LNHDA and CDR2 as SQIVND (reference sequence). Trimming took off 6 bases at V and 1 base at J, with 7 bases between the two ends.

This chain links TRBV5-1 with TRBJ1-3, with 9 bases lining up with TRBD1. The CDR3 runs 15 residues. V lost 4 bases to trimming and J lost 7 bases; unmatched junction nucleotides: 9. The germline V gene encodes CDR1 SGHRS and CDR2 YFSETQ. CDR3 sequence reads: CASSVGTGPWNTIYF. The CDR3, as DNA: TGCGCCAGCAGCGTCGGGACAGGGCCTTGGAACACCATATATTTT. Combining the CDR3 with reference TRBV5-1 and TRBJ1-3 gives the whole variable domain KAGVTQTPRYLIKTRGQQVTLSCSPISGHRSVSWYQQTPGQGLQFLFEYFSETQRNKGNFPGRFSGRQFSNSRSEMNVSTLELGDSALYLCASSVGTGPWNTIYFGEGSWLTVV.

The chain couples TRBV11-2 to TRBJ2-7; 11 positions match TRBD2. The CDR3 runs to 16 residues. CDR1 is SGHAT, CDR2 FQNNGV, per germline. Unmatched junction bases numbered 6, after V lost 2 bases and J lost 3 bases. For the CDR3, the DNA is TGTGCCAGCAGCTTAACCTCCGGGACTAGCGGCTACGAGCAGTACTTC. This gives the protein CASSLTSGTSGYEQYF.

A single count supports this clonotype. The genes are TRBV29-1 and TRBJ1-2; D is uncertain. CDR1 SQVTM and CDR2 ANQGSEA come from the germline V gene. This CDR3 is 12 amino acids long. Trimming removed 1 base at V and 4 bases at J, with 7 bases between. The CDR3 region has the DNA TGCAGCGTTGAAGGGGGTATCTATGGCTACACCTTC. It codes for CSVEGGIYGYTF.

This clonotype is a singleton in its sample. J is TRBJ2-7 and V is TRBV2, with a weak D call TRBD1 (6 bases). This CDR3 has 14 residues. The germline V gene has CDR1 SNHLY and CDR2 FYNNEI. V lost 7 bases and J 8 bases, leaving 21 bases between the germline ends. The DNA of the CDR3 is TGTGCCAGCAATCAGGGGATCCGAAACCGTAAGCAGTACTTC. It yields the protein CASNQGIRNRKQYF.

This chain uses TRBV24-1 with TRBJ2-5, with TRBD2 identical over 10 bases. The CDR3 loop spans 15 amino acids. V shed 3 bases, J shed 5 bases, and the junction held 5 bases outside the gene matches. Germline values: CDR1 KGHDR, CDR2 SFDVKD. The CDR3 DNA is TGTGCCACCAGTGATGCTAGCGGGAGCCCCGAGACCCAGTACTTC. Amino acid sequence: CATSDASGSPETQYF.

V gene TRBV21-1 combines with J gene TRBJ2-7; the DNA was not compared with TRBD1, the D call given in the table. TRBV21-1 is recorded as a pseudogene. There are 11 residues in the CDR3. The DNA of the CDR3 is TGTGCCAGCAGCAAATCGAGGACACCGTACTTC. Its protein is CASSKSRTPYF.

The rearrangement links TRBV10-3 to TRBJ1-2, with 8 positions matching TRBD1. CDR1 is ENHRY, CDR2 SYGVKD, per germline. V was pared by 3 bases and J by 3 bases, with 3 bases of the junction left unmatched. The CDR3 runs to 14 residues. The CDR3 nucleotides read TGTGCCATCAGTGACTCAGGGGGCTACTATGGCTACACCTTC. Protein sequence: CAISDSGGYYGYTF.

The V and J genes are TRBV7-3 and TRBJ1-2, with D possibly TRBD1 on 5 matching bases. V lost 0 bases and J 4 bases, leaving 12 bases between the germline ends. Germline CDR1 is SGHTA and CDR2 is FQGTGA. The CDR3 spans 15 residues. CDR3 in amino acids: CASSLTPGGSYGYTF. The CDR3 region has the DNA TGTGCCAGCAGCTTAACCCCCGGGGGAAGCTATGGCTACACCTTC.

The J gene is TRBJ2-3, the V gene TRBV25-1; 8 bases are a match to TRBD1. V shed 5 bases and J 2 bases; nucleotides not matched to a gene: 6. The germline V gene has CDR1 MGHDK and CDR2 SYGVNS. This CDR3 comprises 15 residues. The CDR3 here is CASSFGQGYTDTQYF. The CDR3 DNA sequence: TGTGCCAGCAGTTTCGGACAGGGATACACAGATACGCAGTATTTT.

The chain recombines TRBV9 with TRBJ2-7; D is perhaps TRBD2 (5 bases). V lost 0 bases, J lost 2 bases, and 15 bases lay in between. CDR3 length: 16 amino acids. Germline V gene sequence: CDR1 SGDLS, CDR2 YYNGEE. CDR3 sequence reads: CASSVGRRASTYEQYF. Here the CDR3 DNA reads TGTGCCAGCAGCGTAGGGAGGCGGGCTAGCACCTACGAGCAGTACTTC.

This sequence joins TRBV7-3 and TRBJ1-1; 10 bases map to TRBD1. After removal of 2 bases from V and 5 bases from J, the junction contained 8 bases not matched to a gene. The CDR3 totals 16 residues. CDR1 and CDR2 from the germline V gene are SGHTA and FQGTGA. CDR3 sequence (DNA): TGTGCCAGCAGCTTAGGGGGACAGGGGTCGAGGACTGAAGCTTTCTTT. Amino acid sequence: CASSLGGQGSRTEAFF.

The chain uses TRBV19 and TRBJ2-1; 8 bases match TRBD2. Unmatched junction bases numbered 6, after V lost 2 bases and J lost 9 bases. The germline V gene has CDR1 LNHDA and CDR2 SQIVND (reference sequence). CDR3 length: 14 residues. CDR3 amino acids: CASSITGGRGEQFF. The DNA for the CDR3 is TGTGCCAGTAGTATAACGGGAGGGCGTGGTGAGCAGTTCTTC.

This chain uses TRBV12-3 or TRBV12-4 with TRBJ1-2; D unresolved. V lost 3 bases, J lost 8 bases, and 16 bases lay in between. This CDR3 region has 14 residues. The CDR3 nucleotides are TGTGCCAGCAGTTTGGGAAGCCGCAAATTCGGCTACACCTTC. Encoded protein: CASSLGSRKFGYTF.

V and J are TRBV24-1 and TRBJ1-2; D remains unclear. The germline CDR1 and CDR2 sequences are KGHDR and SFDVKD. The CDR3 has 15 residues. The V end was cut by 6 bases, the J end by 1 base, with 14 bases between. The CDR3 bases are TGTGCCACCAGTCCGTCAGGTCGGATTAACTATGGCTACACCTTC. This gives the protein CATSPSGRINYGYTF.

The chain links TRBV18 to TRBJ1-2; maybe TRBD1 (6 bases). Trimming removed 2 bases from V and 2 bases from J, with 9 bases in between. From germline, CDR1 is KGHSH and CDR2 LQKENI. CDR3 size: 14 residues. For the CDR3, the DNA is TGTGCCAGCTCACCAGGAACAGGGAACTATGGCTACACCTTC. Encoded protein: CASSPGTGNYGYTF.

The chain couples TRBV21-1 to TRBJ2-2; the table's D call of TRBD1 was not tested on the DNA. TRBV21-1 corresponds to a pseudogene. The CDR3 runs 14 residues. Written as DNA, the CDR3 is TGTGCCAGCAGGGACAGCCGGGGGATCGGGGAGCTGTTTTTT. Translating it yields CASRDSRGIGELFF.

This clonotype turned up a few times. The rearrangement uses TRBV6-2 or TRBV6-3 and TRBJ2-3; 7 bases match TRBD2. Germline CDR1 is MNHEY and CDR2 is SVGEGT. J gave up 3 bases and V 2 bases, and 8 bases lay outside the gene matches. This CDR3 is built from 16 residues. CDR3 sequence: CASSYRREMRTDTQYF. CDR3 coding DNA: TGTGCCAGCAGTTACAGGCGGGAGATGCGGACAGATACGCAGTATTTT.

The V gene is TRBV20-1, the J gene TRBJ1-5, with D uncertain. The CDR3 extends over 13 amino acids. CDR1 and CDR2 (germline): DFQATT, SNEGSKA (reference sequence). Trimming removed 4 bases from V and 5 bases from J, with 12 bases in between. CDR3 nucleotide sequence: TGCAGTGCTATGGCCCGCGAGGATCAGCCCCAGCATTTT. It is translated as CSAMAREDQPQHF.

The rearrangement links TRBV12-3 or TRBV12-4 to TRBJ1-2, with 7 bases fitting TRBD1. This CDR3 spans 13 amino acids. The V and J ends lost 6 bases and 4 bases, in that order; junction bases with no gene match: 5. The CDR3 sequence: CASSRDRTYGYTF. CDR3 nucleotide sequence: TGTGCCAGCAGCCGGGACAGAACCTATGGCTACACCTTC.